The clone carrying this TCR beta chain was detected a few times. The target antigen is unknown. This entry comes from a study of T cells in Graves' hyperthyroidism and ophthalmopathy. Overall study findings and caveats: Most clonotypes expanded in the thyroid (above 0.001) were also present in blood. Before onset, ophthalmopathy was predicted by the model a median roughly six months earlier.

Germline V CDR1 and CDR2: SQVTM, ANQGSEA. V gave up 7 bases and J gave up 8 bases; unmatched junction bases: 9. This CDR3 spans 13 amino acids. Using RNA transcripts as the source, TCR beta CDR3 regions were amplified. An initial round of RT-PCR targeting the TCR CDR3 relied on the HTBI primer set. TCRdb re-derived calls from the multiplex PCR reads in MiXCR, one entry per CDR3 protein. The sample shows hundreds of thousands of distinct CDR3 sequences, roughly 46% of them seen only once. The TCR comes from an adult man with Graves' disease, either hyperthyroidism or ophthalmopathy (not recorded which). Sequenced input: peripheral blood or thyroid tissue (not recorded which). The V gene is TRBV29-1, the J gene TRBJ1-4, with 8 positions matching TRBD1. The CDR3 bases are TGCAGCGCGGCAGGGGGCGTTGGGGAAAAACTGTTTTTT. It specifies CSAAGGVGEKLFF. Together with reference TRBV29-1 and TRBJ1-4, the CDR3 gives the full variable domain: SAVISQKPSRDICQRGTSLTIQCQVDSQVTMMFWYRQQPGQSLTLIATANQGSEATYESGFVIDKFPISRPNLTFSTLTVSNMSPEDSSIYLCSAAGGVGEKLFFGSGTQLSVL.